This is a list of T cell receptor beta chains from one sample in a study of T-cell memory formation after mild COVID-19. TCRdb processed the 5' RACE reads anew with MiXCR; each CDR3 protein has one entry. The sample lists hundreds of thousands of distinct CDR3 sequences; around 28% were seen once. Sequenced input: PBMCs or a T cell subset sorted from them (not recorded which). These receptors were collected from an adult woman who had mild COVID-19 (a few samples of this study predate the infection). Cell type and time point are not known. Both conserved end residues are part of each CDR3. Each record gives: clone size, V gene, D gene, J gene, CDR3 DNA, CDR3 protein. The D gene is left open where the match is weak. Only part of the rows carry a size: once, few, many, or a class if the clone is expanded.

clone size: few; V gene: TRBV20-1; D gene: NA; J gene: TRBJ2-7; CDR3 DNA: TGCAGCGTGGACGGGATTACCCCCTACGAGCAGTACTTC; CDR3 protein: CSVDGITPYEQYF
clone size: few; V gene: TRBV15; D gene: NA; J gene: TRBJ1-4; CDR3 DNA: TGTGCCACCAGCCTGGACAGCCTAGGAGAAAAACTGTTTTTT; CDR3 protein: CATSLDSLGEKLFF
clone size: few; V gene: TRBV7-9; D gene: NA; J gene: TRBJ2-2; CDR3 DNA: TGTGCCAGCAGCCCTACAACGGGCGGGGAGCTGTTTTTT; CDR3 protein: CASSPTTGGELFF
clone size: few; V gene: TRBV19; D gene: NA; J gene: TRBJ2-7; CDR3 DNA: TGTGCCAGTAGTATAAGGGGTAGGGCCTACGAGCAGTACTTC; CDR3 protein: CASSIRGRAYEQYF
clone size: few; V gene: TRBV11-3; D gene: TRBD2; J gene: TRBJ2-1; CDR3 DNA: TGTGCCAGCAGCTTAGGTGCCGGGCTAGCGGGAGCATACAATGAGCAGTTCTTC; CDR3 protein: CASSLGAGLAGAYNEQFF
clone size: few; V gene: TRBV12-3/TRBV12-4; D gene: NA; J gene: TRBJ2-3; CDR3 DNA: TGTGCCAGCAGTTTGAGGGGGGTACACGGCACGCAGTATTTT; CDR3 protein: CASSLRGVHGTQYF
clone size: few; V gene: TRBV12-3/TRBV12-4; D gene: NA; J gene: TRBJ2-7; CDR3 DNA: TGTGCCAGCAGTTTTTCCCACTCCTACGAGCAGTACTTC; CDR3 protein: CASSFSHSYEQYF
clone size: NA; V gene: TRBV27; D gene: NA; J gene: TRBJ2-4; CDR3 DNA: TGTGCCAGCAGTTTTTCAGGGGAGGAACCCAAAAACATTCAGTACTTC; CDR3 protein: CASSFSGEEPKNIQYF
clone size: few; V gene: TRBV20-1; D gene: NA; J gene: TRBJ2-7; CDR3 DNA: TGCAGTGCTAGAGAGCACGGCTACGAGCAGTACTTC; CDR3 protein: CSAREHGYEQYF
clone size: few; V gene: TRBV7-9; D gene: NA; J gene: TRBJ1-1; CDR3 DNA: TGTGCCAGCAGCTTAAGGTGGATTGAGGCGACTGAAGCTTTCTTT; CDR3 protein: CASSLRWIEATEAFF
clone size: few; V gene: TRBV20-1; D gene: NA; J gene: TRBJ2-3; CDR3 DNA: TGCAGTGCTAGAGATCTTAGGCTAGAGGTAGATACGCAGTATTTT; CDR3 protein: CSARDLRLEVDTQYF